A selection of T cell receptor beta chains follows, all from one sample in a study of long-term antiretroviral therapy in people with HIV. Profiled with immunoSEQ multiplex PCR; TCRdb holds only in-frame clones, not every one. The repertoire holds about 32,000 clones, with 95% to 98% as singletons. The sequences come from unsorted PBMCs, collected 7.6 years after starting antiretroviral therapy. These receptors all stem from a man aged 25-45 years with HIV. The CDR3 runs from the conserved cysteine through the conserved F or W. A D gene is named only where the DNA matches it firmly. Clone size appears in some rows only: once, few, many, or a class for an expanded clone.

NA	NA	TRBV5-6	TRBJ2-1	TGTGCCAGCAGCTTGGCGGTTTCCTACAATGAGCAGTTCTTC	CASSLAVSYNEQFF
NA	NA	TRBV7-9	TRBJ2-1	TGTGCCAGCAGCTTAGCCCAGGGGACGATCAATGAGCAGTTCTTC	CASSLAQGTINEQFF
TRBD2	NA	TRBV7-9	TRBJ2-7	TGTGCCAGCAGCACCGGGACTAGCGGGGGGCTGCAGTACTTC	CASSTGTSGGLQYF
TRBD2	NA	TRBV15	TRBJ2-7	TGTGCCACCAGCAGCCATTGGGGGATAGGCGGGGGAAAATACGAGCAGTACTTC	CATSSHWGIGGGKYEQYF
NA	NA	TRBV6-5	TRBJ1-2	TGTGCCAGCAGCCCGAGGGGGGATGGCTACACCTTC	CASSPRGDGYTF
TRBD1	NA	TRBV4-2	TRBJ2-7	TGTGCCAGCAGCCACGAAGTCGACAGGGCCTACGAGCAGTACTTC	CASSHEVDRAYEQYF
NA	NA	TRBV29-1	TRBJ1-1	TGCAGCGTCGGCGGACAGCTGAACACTGAAGCTTTCTTT	CSVGGQLNTEAFF
TRBD1	NA	TRBV7-2	TRBJ2-2	TGTGCCAGCAGCTATGGGACAGGGGAGGGCACCGGGGAGCTGTTTTTT	CASSYGTGEGTGELFF
TRBD2	NA	TRBV19	TRBJ2-3	TGTGCCAGTAGTATCTGGCGGGGGGTTGGGGATACGCAGTATTTT	CASSIWRGVGDTQYF
NA	NA	TRBV6-5	TRBJ1-4	TGTGCCAGCAGTTACGAGGAATCCAGGGGTGAAAAACTGTTTTTT	CASSYEESRGEKLFF
TRBD2	NA	TRBV5-6	TRBJ2-5	TGTGCCAGCAGCCCGGGACTAGCGGGTATGGAGACCCAGTACTTC	CASSPGLAGMETQYF
TRBD1	NA	TRBV19	TRBJ1-3	TGTGCCAGTAGTATTCGACAGGGACCTGGAAACACCATATATTTT	CASSIRQGPGNTIYF
NA	NA	TRBV4-3	TRBJ2-1	TGCGCCAGCAGCCAAGATCCGGCGGGTGGGGGCCATGAGCAGTTCTTC	CASSQDPAGGGHEQFF
NA	NA	TRBV19	TRBJ2-2	TGTGCCAGTAGTCCCCGGACGAACACCGGGGAGCTGTTTTTT	CASSPRTNTGELFF
NA	NA	TRBV21-1	TRBJ1-5	TGTGCCAGCAGGCCGGACAGGACCGTAGGCAATCAGCCCCAGCATTTT	CASRPDRTVGNQPQHF
TRBD1	NA	TRBV6-1	TRBJ1-2	TGTGCCAGCAGTACCTGGGGACAGGAGGTAGGCTACACCTTC	CASSTWGQEVGYTF
NA	NA	TRBV7-2	TRBJ2-1	TGTGCCAGCAGCTTAGAAACTAGGGATGAGCAGTTCTTC	CASSLETRDEQFF
TRBD2	NA	TRBV9	TRBJ2-5	TGTGCCAGCAGCGTGTCTAGCGGAGGGGAGACCCAGTACTTC	CASSVSSGGETQYF
TRBD1	NA	TRBV14	TRBJ2-7	TGTGCCAGCAGCCACCGGACAGGGTGGCACGAGCAGTACTTC	CASSHRTGWHEQYF
NA	NA	TRBV1	TRBJ2-5	TGCACCAGCAGGACTAGCGGGGACGAGACCCAGTACTTC	CTSRTSGDETQYF
NA	NA	TRBV11-2	TRBJ1-1	TGTGCCAGCAGCTTAGTAGGGAGTAACACTGAAGCTTTCTTT	CASSLVGSNTEAFF
NA	NA	TRBV29-1	TRBJ2-7	TGCAGCGTTGAAGATAGCTACGAGCAGTACTTC	CSVEDSYEQYF
TRBD1	NA	TRBV6-5	TRBJ2-7	TGTGCCAGCAGTTACGTCGGGACAGGGATGGACGAGCAGTACTTC	CASSYVGTGMDEQYF
NA	NA	TRBV19	TRBJ1-5	TGTGCCAGTAGTATAGTGGGGGGTCAGGCCAATCAGCCCCAGCATTTT	CASSIVGGQANQPQHF
NA	NA	TRBV11-1	TRBJ2-7	TGTGCCAGCAGCGTAACAGGATCCTACGAGCAGTACTTC	CASSVTGSYEQYF
TRBD2	NA	TRBV6-1	TRBJ2-5	TGTGCCAGCAGTGAGGGACTAGCGGGAAGGTCGGGGGAGACCCAGTACTTC	CASSEGLAGRSGETQYF
NA	NA	TRBV6-5	TRBJ1-2	TGTGCCAGCAGCTCCCCCGCTGGGTATGGCTACACCTTC	CASSSPAGYGYTF
TRBD2	NA	TRBV4-1	TRBJ2-1	TGCGCCAGCAGCCAAGACCAGGCACAGGGACTAGCACATGAGCAGTTCTTC	CASSQDQAQGLAHEQFF
TRBD1	NA	TRBV4-2	TRBJ2-6	TGTGCCAGCAGCCCCCGGGACAGGGAAAACGTCCTGACTTTC	CASSPRDRENVLTF
NA	NA	TRBV7-9	TRBJ1-5	TGTGCCAGCAGCGCCGGAGGGCAGCCCCAGCATTTT	CASSAGGQPQHF
NA	NA	TRBV29-1	TRBJ1-1	TGCAGCGTCCATCCGGGCGGCACTGAAGCTTTCTTT	CSVHPGGTEAFF
TRBD2	NA	TRBV10-3	TRBJ2-3	TGTGCCATCCGTAGCGGGGGCGGGGCAGATACGCAGTATTTT	CAIRSGGGADTQYF
NA	NA	TRBV29-1	TRBJ2-1	TGCAGCGTTGGAGAAAGGGCGGGAGAGCAGTTCTTC	CSVGERAGEQFF
NA	once	TRBV2	TRBJ2-5	TGTGCCAGCAGTAGGGTAGGCGGACGCCAAGAGACCCAGTACTTC	CASSRVGGRQETQYF
TRBD1	NA	TRBV4-2	TRBJ1-2	TGTGCCAGCAGCCAACCGGGACAGGGGTTAAGGGGCTACACCTTC	CASSQPGQGLRGYTF
NA	NA	TRBV5-1	TRBJ1-1	TGCGCCAGCAGCCGAGAGGGACAGAACACTGAAGCTTTCTTT	CASSREGQNTEAFF
TRBD1	NA	TRBV19	TRBJ2-5	TGTGCCAGTAGTCCTACAGGGGGTTGGGGAGAGACCCAGTACTTC	CASSPTGGWGETQYF
TRBD1	NA	TRBV7-2	TRBJ2-7	TGTGCCAGCAGCTGGTGGGTCGGGACAGGCAAGGCTGAGCAGTACTTC	CASSWWVGTGKAEQYF
TRBD1	NA	TRBV9	TRBJ2-3	TGTGCCAGCAGCGTAGGTTTGGACAGGCGATTAAGCACAGATACGCAGTATTTT	CASSVGLDRRLSTDTQYF
NA	few	TRBV6-6	TRBJ2-7	TGTGCCAGCAGCGGGAGTAGGGGCAACGAGCAGTACTTC	CASSGSRGNEQYF
NA	NA	TRBV6-5	TRBJ1-5	TGTGCCAGCAGTTACTCGGGCATCAATCAGCCCCAGCATTTT	CASSYSGINQPQHF
NA	NA	TRBV29-1	TRBJ1-1	TGCAGCGTTGATGGGCGGGGAATGAGGACTGAAGCTTTCTTT	CSVDGRGMRTEAFF
TRBD2	NA	TRBV29-1	TRBJ2-7	TGCAGCGTCACCCTAGGACTAGCGGGGATATACGAGCAGTACTTC	CSVTLGLAGIYEQYF
TRBD1	NA	TRBV4-1	TRBJ1-1	TGCGCCAGCAGGCAACCCGGGACAGGGGACACTGAAGCTTTCTTT	CASRQPGTGDTEAFF
TRBD1	NA	TRBV27	TRBJ2-7	TGTGCCAGCAGTTTATCGAACACAGGGGGCGAGCAGTACTTC	CASSLSNTGGEQYF
NA	NA	TRBV4-3	TRBJ2-2	TGCGCCAGCAGCCAAAGTCCCGGGGGCAGGAACACCGGGGAGCTGTTTTTT	CASSQSPGGRNTGELFF
TRBD1	NA	TRBV6-5	TRBJ2-5	TGTGCCAGCAGCCTGACAGGGGGACAAGAGACCCAGTACTTC	CASSLTGGQETQYF
NA	NA	TRBV18	TRBJ1-1	TGTGCCAGCTCACCAGGCGCAGGGAACATGAACACTGAAGCTTTCTTT	CASSPGAGNMNTEAFF
NA	once	TRBV4-3	TRBJ2-7	TGCGCCAGCAGGGGAGGCAGTCAGAACTACGAGCAGTACTTC	CASRGGSQNYEQYF
NA	NA	TRBV9	TRBJ2-3	TGTGCCAGCAGCTCCCACGGGGAGGGCACAGATACGCAGTATTTT	CASSSHGEGTDTQYF
NA	NA	TRBV6-1	TRBJ1-1	TGTGCCAGCAGCCGAGGGATGGTGAACACTGAAGCTTTCTTT	CASSRGMVNTEAFF
NA	NA	TRBV6-5	TRBJ1-2	TGTGCCAGCACCGACAGTTATGGCTACACCTTC	CASTDSYGYTF
TRBD1	NA	TRBV7-2	TRBJ2-7	TGTGCCAGCAGCTCCGGGACAGCCTTCTACGAGCAGTACTTC	CASSSGTAFYEQYF
NA	NA	TRBV9	TRBJ1-5	TGTGCCAGCACCACGGGGGGGAGCAATCAGCCCCAGCATTTT	CASTTGGSNQPQHF
NA	NA	TRBV5-1	TRBJ2-7	TGCGCCAGCAGCTTAAGCAGGGCGGTTTCCTACGAGCAGTACTTC	CASSLSRAVSYEQYF
NA	NA	TRBV7-6	TRBJ1-2	TGTGCCAGCAGCTTATTTCGGCCGGGACCAAAGAAGAGTCCCTATGGCTACACCTTC	CASSLFRPGPKKSPYGYTF
NA	NA	TRBV6-1	TRBJ2-7	TGTGCCAGCAGTGTTAATGAAGTTAGGGCTTGGAGGTTC	CASSVNEVRAWRF
NA	NA	TRBV5-1	TRBJ2-1	TGCGCCAGCAGCTTCGACTCCTACAATGAGCAGTTCTTC	CASSFDSYNEQFF
TRBD1	NA	TRBV7-9	TRBJ1-6	TGTGCCAGCAGGGGACAGGGGGAGAATAATTCACCCCTCCACTTT	CASRGQGENNSPLHF
TRBD2	NA	TRBV7-6	TRBJ2-7	TGTGCCAGCAGCCTAGTTAGCGGGGGCCCTTCTAACTACGAGCAGTACTTC	CASSLVSGGPSNYEQYF